This T cell receptor beta chain was recorded in a study of shared clonotypes between healthy human individuals. Using immunoSEQ multiplex PCR, the repertoire was profiled, and TCRdb retains in-frame clones only, with some absent. The sample shows some 1.4 million clones, around 97% of them seen only once. CDR1 GTSNPN and CDR2 SVGIG come from the germline V gene (reference sequence). The CDR3 covers 12 residues. Deletions cut 1 base from V and 12 bases from J, with 13 bases between. This sequence was found in a young man in good health. The sequenced sample was naive CD4+ T cells sorted from blood. Regarding subset: CD45RA+ positively selected. The V call is TRBV30, the J call TRBJ2-1, with D perhaps matching TRBD2 (5 bases). The CDR3 sequence: CAWSDSSAGQFF. The CDR3 nucleotides are TGTGCCTGGAGTGATAGTAGCGCCGGGCAGTTCTTC.